The 31 T cell receptor beta chains given below trace back to one sample, sequenced in a study of metastatic and nonmetastatic thyroid tumors (dated by TCRdb to about 2020). The receptor library was made with PCR. Sequencer: Illumina HiSeq 4000. TCRdb redid the processing of the public reads, applying fastp at Q25 and MiXCR, and retained in-frame beta chains. The sample table contains about 27,000 clones; only one count was recorded for approximately 13% of them. The ten largest clones take up over 4% of the sample. None of the patients had been given any treatment before thyroid surgery. The sequenced material came from blood. All receptors derive from a female donor with papillary thyroid cancer or a benign thyroid nodule (not recorded which). Some clones in this sample may be carry-over from other donors' samples.

This clone was counted ten times or more. CDR3 loop: CASSLAGGLNQPQHF. CDR3 nucleotides: TGTGCCAGCAGTTTGGCAGGGGGCCTCAATCAGCCCCAGCATTTT. V usage is TRBV28 and J usage is TRBJ1-5; 8 nucleotides agree with TRBD1. CDR1 and CDR2 from the germline V gene are MDHEN and SYDVKM. CDR3 length: 15 residues. V trimming: 3 bases; J trimming: 3 bases; junction bases outside the gene matches: 4. Using reference TRBV28 and TRBJ1-5 for the parts outside the CDR3, the full variable domain is DVKVTQSSRYLVKRTGEKVFLECVQDMDHENMFWYRQDPGLGLRLIYFSYDVKMKEKGDIPEGYSVSREKKERFSLILESASTNQTSMYLCASSLAGGLNQPQHFGDGTRLSIL.

This clone was found many times. The rearrangement joins TRBV4-1 to TRBJ2-6, with D perhaps TRBD2 (6 bases). CDR3 size: 17 residues. Per germline, CDR1 MGHRA and CDR2 YSYEKL. Trimming removed 4 bases from V and 0 bases from J, with 13 bases in between. Written as DNA, the CDR3 is TGCGCCAGCAGCCCAGGAGGGGCTAACTCTGGGGCCAACGTCCTGACTTTC. It specifies CASSPGGANSGANVLTF.

There are many counts of this clone. The V gene is TRBV7-9, the J gene TRBJ2-5, with 9 bases identical to TRBD1. The CDR3 contains 14 residues. Germline V gene sequence: CDR1 SEHNR, CDR2 FQNEAQ (reference sequence). The V gene end was trimmed by 8 bases and the J gene end by 5 bases; junction bases not matched to a gene: 9. The CDR3 sequence is CASALQGAVETQYF. The CDR3 nucleotides are TGTGCCAGCGCACTACAGGGGGCGGTGGAGACCCAGTACTTC.

This clone was picked up many times. The chain joins TRBV7-2 to TRBJ2-2, with D unclear. CDR1 SGHTA and CDR2 FQGNSA come from the germline V gene. Trimming left V 5 bases short and J 7 bases short, with 5 bases between. The CDR3 extends over 11 amino acids. The CDR3 DNA reads as TGTGCCAGCAGCCCTTACGGGGAGCTGTTTTTT. Translation gives CASSPYGELFF.

This clone was seen many times. A single base separates this from a much larger clone, so it may be a read error. This chain uses TRBV12-3 or TRBV12-4 with TRBJ2-2; 7 bases line up with TRBD2. The CDR3 is 16 amino acids. The trim removed 6 bases at V and 0 bases at J, leaving 7 bases unmatched. CDR3: CASRAGERTNTGELFF. The CDR3 nucleotides read TGTGCCAGCAGGGCGGGGGAGCGCACGAACACCGGGGAGCTGTTTTTT.

This clone was seen at least ten times. The J gene is TRBJ2-1, the V gene TRBV12-5, with 9 nucleotides matching TRBD2. The J segment lost 4 bases and the V segment lost 1 base, leaving 2 bases of the junction unmatched. The CDR3 spans 15 residues. Germline V gene data show CDR1 as LGHNT and CDR2 as FRNRAP. The chain's CDR3 is CASGLASGKYNEQFF. The CDR3 DNA reads TGTGCTAGTGGTTTGGCTAGCGGGAAATACAATGAGCAGTTCTTC. Complete variable domain (other parts from reference TRBV12-5 and TRBJ2-1): DARVTQTPRHKVTEMGQEVTMRCQPILGHNTVFWYRQTMMQGLELLAYFRNRAPLDDSGMPKDRFSAEMPDATLATLKIQPSEPRDSAVYFCASGLASGKYNEQFFGPGTRLTVL.

This clone was seen many times. The J gene is TRBJ2-1, the V gene TRBV2; tentatively, D is TRBD1 (6 bases). V was shortened by 8 bases and J by 4 bases, with 12 bases between the two germline ends. The germline CDR1 and CDR2 sequences are SNHLY and FYNNEI. The CDR3 has 13 residues. CDR3 residues: CASPGHDYNEQFF. The DNA of the CDR3 is TGTGCCAGCCCGGGACACGATTACAATGAGCAGTTCTTC.

The sample holds many counts of this clone. At one boundary the junction diverges from the germline segment, which might be a read error. At the DNA level, this CDR3 is encoded by other sequences in the same sample as well. This chain connects TRBV18 to TRBJ1-1; D remains unclear. Germline CDR1 and CDR2: KGHSH and LQKENI. The CDR3 has 14 amino acids. Written as DNA, the CDR3 is TGTGCCAGCTCGAGGACGGCTTCGAACACTGAAGCCTTCTTT. As protein: CASSRTASNTEAFF.

In this sample, this clone turned up a few times. A single base separates this from a much larger clone, so it may be a read error. The sample contains more than one DNA sequence encoding this CDR3. V and J are TRBV18 and TRBJ2-3; no clear D gene. Germline CDR1 is KGHSH and CDR2 is LQKENI. The CDR3 consists of 12 residues. Deletions cut 4 bases from V and 11 bases from J, with 13 bases between. The CDR3 sequence: CASSLSRREQYF. The CDR3 nucleotides are TGTGCCAGCTCACTAAGTCGCAGAGAGCAGTATTTT.

V and J are TRBV18 and TRBJ2-7; D remains ambiguous. The CDR3 extends over 15 amino acids. Germline V gene sequence: CDR1 KGHSH, CDR2 LQKENI. V was pared by 5 bases and J by 3 bases, with 17 bases between. The CDR3 bases are TGTGCCAGCTCAACAGAGAGAAACTGGCTCTACGAGCAGTACTTC. This gives the protein CASSTERNWLYEQYF.

The table lists this clone with many counts. The CDR3, as DNA: TGTGCCAGCAGTTTTGTAACCGGGGAGCTGTTTTTT. This codes for CASSFVTGELFF. This chain uses TRBV28 with TRBJ2-2; D is unclear. V was pared by 3 bases and J by 5 bases, with 4 bases between. The germline V gene encodes CDR1 MDHEN and CDR2 SYDVKM. CDR3 length equals 12 residues.

This clone was observed many times. The rearrangement uses TRBV30 and TRBJ1-2; no clear D. Trimming cost V 3 bases and J 4 bases, with 9 bases left between them. Germline CDR1 and CDR2: GTSNPN and SVGIG (reference sequence). The CDR3 runs 12 residues. CDR3 DNA sequence: TGTGCCTGGAGCTACATGGCCTATGGCTACACCTTC. It translates to CAWSYMAYGYTF.

The table lists this clone with a few counts. This chain joins TRBV28 and TRBJ2-2; D is possibly TRBD1 (6 bases). The V gene's germline CDR1 is MDHEN and CDR2 SYDVKM. V lost 5 bases and J 0 bases, leaving 10 bases between the germline ends. The CDR3 contains 15 residues. CDR3 amino acids: CASSLGQPNTGELFF. The CDR3 nucleotides are TGTGCCAGCAGTCTCGGACAGCCGAACACCGGGGAGCTGTTTTTT.

This clone is labeled as medium-sized. The chain recombines TRBV7-3 with TRBJ2-2; maybe TRBD1 (5 bases). The V and J ends lost 6 bases and 6 bases respectively, with 11 bases between them. Germline V lookup: CDR1 SGHTA, CDR2 FQGTGA. The CDR3 totals 13 residues. The CDR3 region has the DNA TGTGCCAGCAGACTCAGGGTCCCCGGGGAGCTGTTTTTT. Translating it yields CASRLRVPGELFF.

This clone was found many times. The rearrangement links TRBV28 to TRBJ1-1; weak D call: TRBD1 (6 bases). CDR1 is MDHEN and CDR2 is SYDVKM in the germline V gene. Trimming stripped 4 bases from V and 2 bases from J, with 11 bases between. The CDR3 length is 14 residues. CDR3 loop: CASSSRGFNTEAFF. In DNA form, the CDR3 reads TGTGCCAGCAGTTCTAGGGGGTTCAACACTGAAGCTTTCTTT.

This clone was counted a few times. The chain links TRBV6-6 to TRBJ2-7, with D perhaps TRBD1 or TRBD2 (5 bases each). This CDR3 region has 15 residues. Trimming pared 2 bases from V and 3 bases from J, leaving 14 bases between. CDR1 is MNHNY and CDR2 is SVGAGI in the germline V gene (reference sequence). The CDR3 sequence is CASSYEGTGVYEQYF. The CDR3 coding sequence is TGTGCCAGCAGTTACGAGGGGACCGGAGTCTACGAGCAGTACTTC.

There are many counts of this clone. The chain has TRBV10-3 and TRBJ2-7; D is unresolved. The CDR3 consists of 13 residues. V was clipped by 4 bases and J by 3 bases, with 10 bases between them. Per germline, CDR1 ENHRY and CDR2 SYGVKD. CDR3 DNA sequence: TGTGCCATCAGTGTGGGCGATCACTACGAGCAGTACTTC. Translating it yields CAISVGDHYEQYF.

Many counts were recorded for this clone. The chain recombines TRBV4-2 with TRBJ2-3, with 14 bases matching TRBD2. CDR1 is LGHNA and CDR2 is YNFKEQ in the germline V gene. This CDR3 has 17 amino acids. V was clipped by 4 bases and J by 6 bases; unmatched bases: 9. The CDR3 reads CASSLTGTSGSGDTQYF. The CDR3 DNA is TGTGCCAGCAGCCTCACCGGGACTAGCGGGAGCGGTGATACGCAGTATTTT.

This clone was seen many times. The J gene is TRBJ2-1, the V gene TRBV18; the D gene could be TRBD1 or TRBD2 (5 bases each). Per germline, CDR1 KGHSH and CDR2 LQKENI. With 3 bases removed from V and 0 bases from J, the gap between germline ends came to 15 bases. The CDR3 covers 17 residues. CDR3 protein: CASSPVGPTDSYNEQFF. In nucleotides, the CDR3 is TGTGCCAGCTCACCGGTGGGACCTACTGACTCCTACAATGAGCAGTTCTTC.

This clone was recorded at least ten times. The chain links TRBV7-3 to TRBJ2-1; unclear D gene. V lost 4 bases, J lost 7 bases, and 17 bases lay in between. The germline gives CDR1 SGHTA, CDR2 FQGTGA. The CDR3 runs to 15 residues. CDR3 sequence reads: CASSSIRRVGNEQFF. The CDR3 nucleotides read TGTGCCAGCAGCTCGATCCGCCGGGTGGGGAATGAGCAGTTCTTC.

There are many counts of this clone. The chain couples TRBV7-7 to TRBJ2-2, with 12 nucleotides matching TRBD1. V dropped 1 base and J dropped 6; count of bases not matched to a gene: 6. The germline V gene encodes CDR1 SSHAT and CDR2 FNYEAQ (reference sequence). The CDR3 has 17 amino acids. CDR3 sequence: CASSLDRGQGAAGELFF. The DNA of the CDR3 is TGTGCCAGCAGCTTAGATCGGGGACAGGGGGCTGCCGGGGAGCTGTTTTTT.

Points on this clone: One end of the junction fails to match germline, which may point to a read error. This rearrangement joins TRBV6-2 or TRBV6-3 to TRBJ2-1, with 12 nucleotides matching TRBD2. CDR3 size: 19 residues. The germline CDR1 and CDR2 sequences are MNHEY and SVGEGT. The CDR3 protein is CASSPRASGRAAIPGEQSF. The CDR3 DNA sequence: TGTGCCAGCAGTCCCCGGGCTAGCGGGAGGGCCGCAATCCCGGGGGAGCAGTCCTTC.

This clone was counted at least ten times. A much larger clone is a single base away; this may be a read error. The J gene is TRBJ1-2, the V gene TRBV9; D gene uncertain. Germline assignment: CDR1 SGDLS and CDR2 YYNGEE. This CDR3 region has 16 residues. The chain's CDR3 is CASSISQDSLTYGYAF. CDR3 DNA: TGTGCCAGCAGCATCAGCCAGGACTCCCTTACCTATGGCTACGCCTTC.

In this sample, this clone turned up many times. This CDR3 reads CAWSEEAGIYNEQFF. The CDR3 nucleotides are TGTGCCTGGAGTGAGGAGGCGGGGATCTACAATGAGCAGTTCTTC. The chain recombines TRBV30 with TRBJ2-1, with D possibly TRBD2 on 6 matching bases. The V end lost 1 base, the J end lost 3 bases, and 13 bases lay between the germline ends. Germline V gives CDR1 GTSNPN, CDR2 SVGIG (reference sequence). The CDR3 runs to 15 residues.

This clone was counted many times. The chain carries TRBV28 and TRBJ2-1; no clear D. The germline V and J ends were trimmed by 4 bases and 4 bases, with 5 bases remaining between them. This CDR3 is 12 amino acids long. From germline, CDR1 is MDHEN and CDR2 SYDVKM. The CDR3 coding sequence is TGTGCCAGCAGTTATGGTTACAATGAGCAGTTCTTC. Residues: CASSYGYNEQFF.

In this sample, this clone turned up many times. The chain couples TRBV18 to TRBJ1-1, with 7 bases fitting TRBD1. Germline-derived CDR1 and CDR2 are KGHSH and LQKENI. The V gene end was trimmed by 6 bases and the J gene end by 3 bases; junction bases not matched to a gene: 1. The CDR3 consists of 12 residues. The chain's CDR3 is CASSQGDTEAFF. CDR3 sequence (DNA): TGTGCCAGCTCCCAGGGGGACACTGAAGCTTTCTTT.

This clone was detected ten times or more. The chain's CDR3 is CSARPAVQGSSYGYTF. The CDR3 coding sequence is TGCAGTGCTAGACCAGCCGTCCAGGGGTCAAGCTATGGCTACACCTTC. The chain uses TRBV20-1 and TRBJ1-2; D is possibly TRBD1 (6 bases). Trimming removed 2 bases at V and 4 bases at J, with 20 bases between. Germline loops: CDR1 DFQATT, CDR2 SNEGSKA (reference sequence). This CDR3 contains 16 residues.

This clone was detected once. The rearrangement joins TRBV11-3 to TRBJ1-1; D is ambiguous. Germline V gene data show CDR1 as SGHNT and CDR2 as YENEEA. CDR3 size: 13 residues. CDR3 in amino acids: CGRSYQRNTEAFF. CDR3 nucleotides: TGTGGCCGAAGCTACCAACGGAACACTGAAGCTTTCTTT. The whole variable domain, filled in from reference TRBV11-3 and TRBJ1-1, reads EAGVVQSPRYKIIEKKQPVAFWCNPISGHNTLYWYLQNLGQGPELLIRYENEEAVDDSQLPKDRFSAERLKGVDSTLKIQPAELGDSAVYLCGRSYQRNTEAFFGQGTRLTVV.

As to this clone: The junction departs from the called germline gene at one end, perhaps through a read error. The chain combines TRBV5-1 with TRBJ2-3; the match to TRBD2 covers 8 bases. The CDR3 consists of 14 residues. Germline CDR1 reads SGHRS; CDR2 reads YFSETQ. The CDR3 is CASRKRGKSDAQYF. The CDR3 DNA follows: TGCGCCTCCCGAAAGCGGGGGAAGTCAGATGCGCAGTATTTT. Combining the CDR3 with reference TRBV5-1 and TRBJ2-3 gives the whole variable domain KAGVTQTPRYLIKTRGQQVTLSCSPISGHRSVSWYQQTPGQGLQFLFEYFSETQRNKGNFPGRFSGRQFSNSRSEMNVSTLELGDSALYLCASRKRGKSDAQYFGPGTRLTVL.

V is TRBV5-4 and J is TRBJ1-1, with TRBD1 matching over 8 bases. The CDR3 is made up of 14 amino acids. From germline, CDR1 is SGHNT and CDR2 YYREEE (reference sequence). V gave up 0 bases and J gave up 9 bases; unmatched junction bases: 7. The CDR3 spells CASSLGQGARKAFF. For the CDR3, the DNA is TGTGCCAGCAGCTTGGGGCAGGGGGCGCGTAAAGCTTTCTTT.

The chain is built from TRBV28 and TRBJ2-7; D is uncertain. The germline V gene encodes CDR1 MDHEN and CDR2 SYDVKM. V was clipped by 2 bases and J by 2 bases, with 10 bases between them. The CDR3 contains 14 residues. CDR3 in DNA: TGTGCCAGCAGTTTACCAGCCGTCACCTACGAGCAGTACTTC. It codes for CASSLPAVTYEQYF.